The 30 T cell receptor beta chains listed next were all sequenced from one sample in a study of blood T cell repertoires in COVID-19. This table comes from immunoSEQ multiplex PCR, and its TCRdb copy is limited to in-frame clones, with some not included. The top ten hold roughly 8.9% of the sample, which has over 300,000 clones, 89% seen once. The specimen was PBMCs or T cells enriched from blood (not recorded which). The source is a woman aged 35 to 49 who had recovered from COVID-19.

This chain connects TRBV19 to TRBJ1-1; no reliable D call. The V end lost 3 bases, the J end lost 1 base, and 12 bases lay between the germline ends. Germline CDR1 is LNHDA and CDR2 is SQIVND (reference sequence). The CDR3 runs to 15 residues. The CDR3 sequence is CASSILPGRNTEAFF. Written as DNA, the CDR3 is TGTGCCAGTAGTATCCTTCCCGGTAGGAACACTGAAGCTTTCTTT.

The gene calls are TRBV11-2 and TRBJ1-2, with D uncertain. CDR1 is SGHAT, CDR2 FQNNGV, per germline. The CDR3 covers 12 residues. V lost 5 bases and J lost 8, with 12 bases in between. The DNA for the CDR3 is TGTGCCAGCAGCCCGATTACTACGGGCTACACCTTC. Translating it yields CASSPITTGYTF.

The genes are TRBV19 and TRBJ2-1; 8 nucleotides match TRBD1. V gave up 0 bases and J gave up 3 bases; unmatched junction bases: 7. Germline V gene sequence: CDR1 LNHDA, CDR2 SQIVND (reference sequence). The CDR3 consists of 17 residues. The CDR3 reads CASSIDRGTGDYNEQFF. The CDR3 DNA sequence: TGTGCCAGTAGTATAGATAGGGGGACAGGAGACTACAATGAGCAGTTCTTC. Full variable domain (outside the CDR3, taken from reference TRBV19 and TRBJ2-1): DGGITQSPKYLFRKEGQNVTLSCEQNLNHDAMYWYRQDPGQGLRLIYYSQIVNDFQKGDIAEGYSVSREKKESFPLTVTSAQKNPTAFYLCASSIDRGTGDYNEQFFGPGTRLTVL.

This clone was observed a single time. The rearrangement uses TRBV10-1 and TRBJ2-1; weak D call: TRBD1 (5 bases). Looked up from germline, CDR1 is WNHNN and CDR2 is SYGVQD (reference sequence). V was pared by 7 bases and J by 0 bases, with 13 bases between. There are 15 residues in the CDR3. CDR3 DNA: TGCGCCAGCACGCCTATTGGGGCCTCCTACAATGAGCAGTTCTTC. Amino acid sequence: CASTPIGASYNEQFF.

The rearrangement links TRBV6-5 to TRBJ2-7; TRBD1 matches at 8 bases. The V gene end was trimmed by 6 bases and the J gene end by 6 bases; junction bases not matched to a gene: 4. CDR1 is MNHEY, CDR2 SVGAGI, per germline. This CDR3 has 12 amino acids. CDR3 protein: CASSRRGREQYF. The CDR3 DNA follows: TGTGCCAGCAGCCGCAGGGGGCGCGAGCAGTACTTC.

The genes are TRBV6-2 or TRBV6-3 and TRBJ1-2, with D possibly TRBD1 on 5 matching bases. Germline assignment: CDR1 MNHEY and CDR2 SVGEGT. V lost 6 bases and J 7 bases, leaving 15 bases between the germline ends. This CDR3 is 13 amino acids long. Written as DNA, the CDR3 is TGTGCCAGCAGCCCCCAAGGGGTAGCTGGCTACACCTTC. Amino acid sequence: CASSPQGVAGYTF.

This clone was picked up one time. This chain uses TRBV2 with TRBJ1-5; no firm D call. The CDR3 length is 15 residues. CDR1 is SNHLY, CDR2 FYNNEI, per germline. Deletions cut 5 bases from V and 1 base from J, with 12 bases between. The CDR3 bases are TGTGCCAGCAGTTCTGTGGGCCAGAGCAATCAGCCCCAGCATTTT. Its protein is CASSSVGQSNQPQHF.

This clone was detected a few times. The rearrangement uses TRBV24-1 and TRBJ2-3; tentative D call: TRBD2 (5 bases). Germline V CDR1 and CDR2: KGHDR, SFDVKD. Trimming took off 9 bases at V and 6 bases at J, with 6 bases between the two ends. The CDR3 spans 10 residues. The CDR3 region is CATGEDTQYF. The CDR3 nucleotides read TGTGCCACCGGGGAGGATACGCAGTATTTT.

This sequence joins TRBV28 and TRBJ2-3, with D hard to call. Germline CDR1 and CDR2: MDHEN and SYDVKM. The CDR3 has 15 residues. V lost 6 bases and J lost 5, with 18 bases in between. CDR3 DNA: TGTGCCAGCAGCCCCCTGACGGGTTTAGAAGATACGCAGTATTTT. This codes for CASSPLTGLEDTQYF.

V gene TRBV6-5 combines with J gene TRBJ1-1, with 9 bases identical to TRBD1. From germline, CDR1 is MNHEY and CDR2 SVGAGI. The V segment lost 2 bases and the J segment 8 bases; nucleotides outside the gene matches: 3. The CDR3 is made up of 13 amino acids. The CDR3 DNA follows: TGTGCCAGCAGTTACCCCGACAGGGGGGAAGCTTTCTTT. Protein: CASSYPDRGEAFF.

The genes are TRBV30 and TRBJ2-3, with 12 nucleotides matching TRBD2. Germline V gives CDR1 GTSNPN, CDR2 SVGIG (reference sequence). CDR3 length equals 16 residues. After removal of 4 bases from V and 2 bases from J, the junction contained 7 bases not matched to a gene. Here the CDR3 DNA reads TGTGCCTGGAAGACCGGGACTAGCGGGTTCACAGATACGCAGTATTTT. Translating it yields CAWKTGTSGFTDTQYF.

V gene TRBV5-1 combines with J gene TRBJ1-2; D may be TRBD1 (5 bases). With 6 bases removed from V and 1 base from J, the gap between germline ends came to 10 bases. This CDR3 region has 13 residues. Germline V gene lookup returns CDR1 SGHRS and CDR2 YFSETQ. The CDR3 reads CASNLGDNYGYTF. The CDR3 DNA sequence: TGCGCCAGCAACCTAGGGGATAACTATGGCTACACCTTC.

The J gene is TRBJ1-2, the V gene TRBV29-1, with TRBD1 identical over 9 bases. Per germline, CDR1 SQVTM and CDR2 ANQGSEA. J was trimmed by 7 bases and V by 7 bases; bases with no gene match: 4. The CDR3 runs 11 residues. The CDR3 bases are TGCAGCGCGTTACAGGGGGCTGGCTACACCTTC. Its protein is CSALQGAGYTF.

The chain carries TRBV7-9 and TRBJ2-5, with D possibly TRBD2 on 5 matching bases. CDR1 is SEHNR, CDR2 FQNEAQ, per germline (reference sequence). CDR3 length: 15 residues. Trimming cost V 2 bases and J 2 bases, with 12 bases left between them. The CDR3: CASSLQGSGQETQYF. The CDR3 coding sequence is TGTGCCAGCAGCTTACAAGGTTCGGGGCAAGAGACCCAGTACTTC.

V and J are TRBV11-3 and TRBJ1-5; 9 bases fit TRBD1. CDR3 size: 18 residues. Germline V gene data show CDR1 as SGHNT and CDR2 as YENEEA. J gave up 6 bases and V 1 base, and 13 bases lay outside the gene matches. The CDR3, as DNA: TGTGCCAGCAGCTTAGGTGGACAGGGGCAAGGGCTCGGTCAGCCCCAGCATTTT. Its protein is CASSLGGQGQGLGQPQHF.

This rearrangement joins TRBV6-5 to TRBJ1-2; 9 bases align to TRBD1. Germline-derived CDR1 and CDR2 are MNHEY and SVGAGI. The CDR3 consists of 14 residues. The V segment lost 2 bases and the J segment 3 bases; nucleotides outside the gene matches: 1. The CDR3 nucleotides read TGTGCCAGCAGTTACAGGGACAGGGACTATGGCTACACCTTC. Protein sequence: CASSYRDRDYGYTF.

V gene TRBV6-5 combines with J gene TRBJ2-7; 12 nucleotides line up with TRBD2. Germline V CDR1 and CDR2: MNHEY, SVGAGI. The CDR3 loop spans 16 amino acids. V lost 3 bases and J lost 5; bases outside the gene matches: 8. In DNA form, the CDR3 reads TGTGCCAGCAGTTATGTACTAGCGGGAGGAGTCGACGAGCAGTACTTC. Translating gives CASSYVLAGGVDEQYF.

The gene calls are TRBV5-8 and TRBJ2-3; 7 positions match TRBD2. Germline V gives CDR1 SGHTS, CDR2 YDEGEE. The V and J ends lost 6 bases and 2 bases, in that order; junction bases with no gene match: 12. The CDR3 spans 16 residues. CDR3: CASTVGNSGLTDTQYF. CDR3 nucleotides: TGTGCCAGCACCGTGGGGAATAGCGGGCTCACAGATACGCAGTATTTT.

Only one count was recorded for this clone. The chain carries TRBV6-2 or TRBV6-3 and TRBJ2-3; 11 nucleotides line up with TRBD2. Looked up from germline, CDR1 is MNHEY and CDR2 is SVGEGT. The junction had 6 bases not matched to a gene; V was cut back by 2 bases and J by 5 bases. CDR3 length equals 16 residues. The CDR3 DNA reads TGTGCCAGCAGTTACCCACTAGCGGGGGAAATAGATACGCAGTATTTT. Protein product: CASSYPLAGEIDTQYF.

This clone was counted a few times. The CDR3 spells CASRSDREGTEAFF. CDR3 bases: TGTGCCAGCAGGTCGGACAGGGAGGGTACTGAAGCTTTCTTT. The chain joins TRBV28 to TRBJ1-1; 8 bases align to TRBD1. Germline CDR1 reads MDHEN; CDR2 reads SYDVKM. The CDR3 covers 14 residues. V shed 6 bases, J shed 5 bases, and the junction held 8 bases outside the gene matches.

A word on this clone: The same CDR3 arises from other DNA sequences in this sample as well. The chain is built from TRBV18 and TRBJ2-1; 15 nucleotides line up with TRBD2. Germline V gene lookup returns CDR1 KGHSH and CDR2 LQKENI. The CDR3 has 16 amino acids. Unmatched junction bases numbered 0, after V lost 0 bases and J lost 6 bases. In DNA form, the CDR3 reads TGTGCCAGCTCACCACCGGGACTAGCGGGAGGCAATGAGCAGTTCTTC. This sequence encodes CASSPPGLAGGNEQFF.

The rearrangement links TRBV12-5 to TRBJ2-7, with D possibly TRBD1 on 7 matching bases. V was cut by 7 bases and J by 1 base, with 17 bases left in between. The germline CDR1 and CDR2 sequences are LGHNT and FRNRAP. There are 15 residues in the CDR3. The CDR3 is CASALPQGGSYEQYF. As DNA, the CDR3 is TGTGCTAGTGCCCTCCCCCAGGGGGGTTCCTACGAGCAGTACTTC.

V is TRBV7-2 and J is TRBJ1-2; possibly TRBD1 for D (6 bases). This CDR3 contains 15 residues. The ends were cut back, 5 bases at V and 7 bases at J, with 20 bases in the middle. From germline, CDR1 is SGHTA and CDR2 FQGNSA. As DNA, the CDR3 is TGTGCCAGCAGCCCCCCCGGGACACTCCCCGGTGGCTACACCTTC. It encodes CASSPPGTLPGGYTF.

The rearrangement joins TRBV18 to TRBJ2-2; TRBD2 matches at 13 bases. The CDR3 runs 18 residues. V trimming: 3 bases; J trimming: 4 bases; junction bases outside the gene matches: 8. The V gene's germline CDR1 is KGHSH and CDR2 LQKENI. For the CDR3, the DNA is TGTGCCAGCTCACCCGGACTAGCGGGAGAGAGATTCACCGGGGAGCTGTTTTTT. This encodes CASSPGLAGERFTGELFF.

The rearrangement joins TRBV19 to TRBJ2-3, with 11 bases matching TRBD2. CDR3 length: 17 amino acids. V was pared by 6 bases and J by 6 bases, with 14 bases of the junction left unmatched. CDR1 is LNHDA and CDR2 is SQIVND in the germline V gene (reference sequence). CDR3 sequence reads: CASSWGMTSGIGDTQYF. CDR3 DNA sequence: TGTGCCAGTAGCTGGGGGATGACTAGCGGGATAGGGGATACGCAGTATTTT.

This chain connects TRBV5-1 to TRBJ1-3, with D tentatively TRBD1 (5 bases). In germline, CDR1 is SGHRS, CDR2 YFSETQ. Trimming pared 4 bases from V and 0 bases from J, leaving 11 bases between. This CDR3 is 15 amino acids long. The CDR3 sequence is CASSPGSNSGNTIYF. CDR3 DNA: TGCGCCAGCAGCCCAGGGTCCAACTCTGGAAACACCATATATTTT. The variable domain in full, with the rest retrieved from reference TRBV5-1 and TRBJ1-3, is KAGVTQTPRYLIKTRGQQVTLSCSPISGHRSVSWYQQTPGQGLQFLFEYFSETQRNKGNFPGRFSGRQFSNSRSEMNVSTLELGDSALYLCASSPGSNSGNTIYFGEGSWLTVV.

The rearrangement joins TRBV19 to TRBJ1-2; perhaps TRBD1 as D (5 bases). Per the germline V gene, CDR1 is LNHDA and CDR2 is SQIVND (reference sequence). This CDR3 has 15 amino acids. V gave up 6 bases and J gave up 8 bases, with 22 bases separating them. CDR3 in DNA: TGTGCCAGTAGCCGAGCTTTTTTTGGGGCGAAGGGCTACACCTTC. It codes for CASSRAFFGAKGYTF.

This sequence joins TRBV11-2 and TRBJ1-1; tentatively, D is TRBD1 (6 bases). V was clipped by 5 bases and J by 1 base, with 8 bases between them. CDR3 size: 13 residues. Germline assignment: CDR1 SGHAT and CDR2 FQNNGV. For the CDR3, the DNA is TGTGCCAGCAGCAAGGACAGGAACACTGAAGCTTTCTTT. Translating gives CASSKDRNTEAFF.

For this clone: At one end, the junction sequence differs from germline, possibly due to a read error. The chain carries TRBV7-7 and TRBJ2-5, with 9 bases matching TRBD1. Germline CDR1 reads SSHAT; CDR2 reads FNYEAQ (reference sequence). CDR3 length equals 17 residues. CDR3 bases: TGTGCTAGCAGCTTAGACCCCGTGGGGACAGGGACCGAGACCCAGTACTTC. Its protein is CASSLDPVGTGTETQYF.

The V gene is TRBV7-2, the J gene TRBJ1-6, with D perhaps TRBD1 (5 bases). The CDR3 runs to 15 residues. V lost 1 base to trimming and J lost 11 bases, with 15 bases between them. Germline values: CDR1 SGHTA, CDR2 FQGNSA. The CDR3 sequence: CASSLEVGGRTPLHF. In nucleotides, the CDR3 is TGTGCCAGCAGCTTAGAGGTCGGGGGACGCACACCCCTCCACTTT.